A selection of T cell receptor beta chains follows, all from one sample in a study of Graves' ophthalmopathy and Graves' hyperthyroidism. In TCRdb, the multiplex PCR reads were re-called with MiXCR into one record per CDR3 protein. The data show a few hundred thousand distinct CDR3 sequences, 17% seen once. The sequenced material came from peripheral blood. Receptor source: an adult woman with stable Graves' hyperthyroidism. CDR3s include the opening cysteine and the closing phenylalanine or tryptophan. A D gene is named only where the DNA matches it firmly. Rows may omit the clone size; those that give it use once, few, many or a size class.

CDR3aa: CASSSRGGETQYF
CDR3nt: TGTGCCAGCAGTTCCCGGGGTGGGGAGACCCAGTACTTC
j_gene: TRBJ2-5
d_gene: -
v_gene: TRBV28
abundance: many

CDR3aa: CASSLTNRDWETQYF
CDR3nt: TGTGCCAGCAGCTTAACCAACCGGGACTGGGAGACCCAGTACTTC
j_gene: TRBJ2-5
d_gene: -
v_gene: TRBV7-2
abundance: many

CDR3aa: CASRQALADEQYF
CDR3nt: TGTGCCAGCAGGCAGGCGTTGGCGGACGAGCAGTACTTC
j_gene: TRBJ2-7
d_gene: -
v_gene: TRBV6-1
abundance: many

CDR3aa: CASSSRGKKTEAFF
CDR3nt: TGTGCCAGCAGTTCCAGGGGTAAGAAGACTGAAGCTTTCTTT
j_gene: TRBJ1-1
d_gene: -
v_gene: TRBV28
abundance: -

CDR3aa: CASRRDRGSGDTQYF
CDR3nt: TGTGCCAGCAGACGGGACAGGGGAAGTGGTGATACGCAGTATTTT
j_gene: TRBJ2-3
d_gene: TRBD1
v_gene: TRBV12-3/TRBV12-4
abundance: -

CDR3aa: CASGRGYTGELFF
CDR3nt: TGTGCATCGGGTAGGGGGTACACCGGGGAGCTGTTTTTT
j_gene: TRBJ2-2
d_gene: -
v_gene: TRBV30
abundance: -

CDR3aa: CASSQDRLVNTGELFF
CDR3nt: TGCGCCAGCAGCCAAGATCGTCTCGTGAACACCGGGGAGCTGTTTTTT
j_gene: TRBJ2-2
d_gene: -
v_gene: TRBV4-3
abundance: few

CDR3aa: CASSRVWSNQPQHF
CDR3nt: TGTGCCAGCAGTAGGGTATGGAGCAATCAGCCCCAGCATTTT
j_gene: TRBJ1-5
d_gene: -
v_gene: TRBV6-5
abundance: many

CDR3aa: CASSVARDRVNTEAFF
CDR3nt: TGTGCCAGCAGCGTAGCTCGGGACAGGGTGAACACTGAAGCTTTCTTT
j_gene: TRBJ1-1
d_gene: TRBD1
v_gene: TRBV9
abundance: many

CDR3aa: CASTPPVSGSYEQYF
CDR3nt: TGTGCCAGCACCCCGCCGGTAAGCGGCTCCTACGAGCAGTACTTC
j_gene: TRBJ2-7
d_gene: -
v_gene: TRBV28
abundance: many

CDR3aa: CASSGAGNQETQYF
CDR3nt: TGTGCCAGCAGCGGAGCGGGAAACCAAGAGACCCAGTACTTC
j_gene: TRBJ2-5
d_gene: TRBD2
v_gene: TRBV9
abundance: many

CDR3aa: CASSRGGARYEQYF
CDR3nt: TGTGCCAGCAGCCGGGGTGGGGCCCGCTACGAGCAGTACTTC
j_gene: TRBJ2-7
d_gene: -
v_gene: TRBV13
abundance: many

CDR3aa: CASSLVETGLEEQYF
CDR3nt: TGTGCCAGCAGTTTAGTAGAGACAGGGTTGGAAGAGCAGTACTTC
j_gene: TRBJ2-7
d_gene: TRBD1
v_gene: TRBV12-3/TRBV12-4
abundance: -

CDR3aa: CPSSLAVFFGQVNTGELFF
CDR3nt: TGCCCCAGCAGCTTGGCCGTGTTTTTTGGACAGGTTAACACCGGGGAGCTGTTTTTT
j_gene: TRBJ2-2
d_gene: TRBD1
v_gene: TRBV5-1
abundance: -

CDR3aa: CASSKTSTGELFF
CDR3nt: TGCGCCAGCAGTAAGACCTCTACCGGGGAGCTGTTTTTT
j_gene: TRBJ2-2
d_gene: -
v_gene: TRBV10-1
abundance: many

CDR3aa: CASSQRQVYGYTF
CDR3nt: TGTGCCAGCAGCCAAAGACAGGTCTATGGCTACACCTTC
j_gene: TRBJ1-2
d_gene: -
v_gene: TRBV7-9
abundance: many

CDR3aa: CASRRTLDTEAFF
CDR3nt: TGTGCCAGCCGTAGAACTTTGGACACTGAAGCTTTCTTT
j_gene: TRBJ1-1
d_gene: -
v_gene: TRBV6-1
abundance: -

CDR3aa: CASSFRISQPQHF
CDR3nt: TGCGCCAGCAGCTTCCGAATAAGTCAGCCCCAGCATTTT
j_gene: TRBJ1-5
d_gene: -
v_gene: TRBV5-1
abundance: many

CDR3aa: CASRTRTSGSVHDTGELFF
CDR3nt: TGTGCCAGCAGAACCCGGACTAGCGGGAGTGTTCACGACACCGGGGAGCTGTTTTTT
j_gene: TRBJ2-2
d_gene: TRBD2
v_gene: TRBV6-4
abundance: many

CDR3aa: CASSPGGLAGVAGELFF
CDR3nt: TGTGCCAGCAGCCCAGGGGGACTAGCGGGAGTGGCCGGGGAGCTGTTTTTT
j_gene: TRBJ2-2
d_gene: TRBD2
v_gene: TRBV7-2
abundance: many

CDR3aa: CASSLRVGGLVHEQYF
CDR3nt: TGTGCCAGCAGCTTAAGGGTCGGCGGACTAGTCCACGAGCAGTACTTC
j_gene: TRBJ2-7
d_gene: TRBD2
v_gene: TRBV7-2
abundance: many

CDR3aa: CASSYSRQNTEAFF
CDR3nt: TGTGCCAGCAGTTACTCTAGACAGAACACTGAAGCTTTCTTT
j_gene: TRBJ1-1
d_gene: -
v_gene: TRBV6-2/TRBV6-3
abundance: many

CDR3aa: CASSYSRNQPQHF
CDR3nt: TGTGCCAGCAGTTACTCTAGAAATCAGCCCCAGCATTTT
j_gene: TRBJ1-5
d_gene: -
v_gene: TRBV6-5
abundance: many

CDR3aa: CASSTAYEQYF
CDR3nt: TGTGCCAGCAGTACGGCGTACGAGCAGTACTTC
j_gene: TRBJ2-7
d_gene: -
v_gene: TRBV7-2
abundance: many

CDR3aa: CASSELVGNYGYTF
CDR3nt: TGTGCCAGCAGTGAATTGGTGGGGAACTATGGCTACACCTTC
j_gene: TRBJ1-2
d_gene: -
v_gene: TRBV25-1
abundance: many

CDR3aa: CASSYPQGGNQPQHF
CDR3nt: TGTGCCAGCAGTTACCCACAGGGTGGTAATCAGCCCCAGCATTTT
j_gene: TRBJ1-5
d_gene: -
v_gene: TRBV6-5
abundance: many

CDR3aa: CASSPLGVQYF
CDR3nt: TGTGCCAGCAGTCCCCTCGGGGTGCAGTACTTC
j_gene: TRBJ2-7
d_gene: -
v_gene: TRBV12-3/TRBV12-4
abundance: many

CDR3aa: CASSDPTARNTIYF
CDR3nt: TGTGCCAGCAGTGACCCGACCGCTAGAAACACCATATATTTT
j_gene: TRBJ1-3
d_gene: -
v_gene: TRBV25-1
abundance: many

CDR3aa: CASSRPGTVNNEQFF
CDR3nt: TGTGCCAGCAGCCGACCCGGGACAGTTAACAATGAGCAGTTCTTC
j_gene: TRBJ2-1
d_gene: TRBD1
v_gene: TRBV7-2
abundance: -

CDR3aa: CATSRDRDYEQYF
CDR3nt: TGTGCCACCAGCAGAGATCGGGACTACGAGCAGTACTTC
j_gene: TRBJ2-7
d_gene: -
v_gene: TRBV15
abundance: -

CDR3aa: CASSTLLSSYEQYF
CDR3nt: TGTGCCAGCAGTACGCTCCTCAGCTCCTACGAGCAGTACTTC
j_gene: TRBJ2-7
d_gene: -
v_gene: TRBV12-3/TRBV12-4
abundance: many

CDR3aa: CASSSTGWNGYTF
CDR3nt: TGTGCCAGCAGTTCCACAGGGTGGAATGGCTACACCTTC
j_gene: TRBJ1-2
d_gene: -
v_gene: TRBV28
abundance: many

CDR3aa: CASSFWPGQGHSGANVLTF
CDR3nt: TGTGCCAGCAGTTTTTGGCCGGGACAGGGCCACTCTGGGGCCAACGTCCTGACTTTC
j_gene: TRBJ2-6
d_gene: TRBD1
v_gene: TRBV28
abundance: -

CDR3aa: CATSDPRGISVQETQYF
CDR3nt: TGTGCCACCAGTGATCCCCGGGGAATTTCGGTCCAAGAGACCCAGTACTTC
j_gene: TRBJ2-5
d_gene: -
v_gene: TRBV24-1
abundance: many

CDR3aa: CASSQTQEIYEQYF
CDR3nt: TGCGCCAGCAGCCAAACACAGGAAATCTACGAGCAGTACTTC
j_gene: TRBJ2-7
d_gene: -
v_gene: TRBV4-1
abundance: many

CDR3aa: CASSQFGTSDGSSPLHF
CDR3nt: TGCGCCAGCAGCCAATTTGGGACCTCGGACGGGAGTTCACCCCTCCACTTT
j_gene: TRBJ1-6
d_gene: -
v_gene: TRBV4-1
abundance: -